The next 27 T cell receptor beta chains were all read from a single sample in a study of shared T cell receptors in the human thymus. TCRdb keeps only in-frame clones here, not all; method: immunoSEQ multiplex PCR. This sample yields around 340,000 clones, of which 85% to 95% are seen a single time; about 0.02% belongs to the top ten. Source material: thymocytes. These receptors all come from a human donor.

CDR3 region: CASSFIPPGSNEKLFF. The CDR3 DNA follows: TGTGCCAGCAGTTTTATCCCGCCGGGTTCTAATGAAAAACTGTTTTTT. The chain links TRBV28 to TRBJ1-4; D gene uncertain. V was clipped by 3 bases and J by 3 bases, with 14 bases between them. This CDR3 is built from 16 residues. Germline V gene lookup returns CDR1 MDHEN and CDR2 SYDVKM.

The chain is built from TRBV15 and TRBJ2-4; possibly TRBD1 or TRBD2 for D (5 bases each). The ends were cut back, 3 bases at V and 1 base at J, with 13 bases in the middle. This CDR3 contains 16 residues. The germline V gene encodes CDR1 LNHNV and CDR2 YYDKDF (reference sequence). CDR3 sequence reads: CATSRGPGVAKNIQYF. CDR3 sequence (DNA): TGTGCCACCAGCAGGGGACCCGGAGTCGCCAAAAACATTCAGTACTTC. Based on the CDR3 plus reference TRBV15 and TRBJ2-4, the full variable domain is DAMVIQNPRYQVTQFGKPVTLSCSQTLNHNVMYWYQQKSSQAPKLLFHYYDKDFNNEADTPDNFQSRRPNTSFCFLDIRSPGLGDTAMYLCATSRGPGVAKNIQYFGAGTRLSVL.

The chain employs TRBV28 and TRBJ2-5; no clear D. The CDR3 consists of 12 residues. The V gene's germline CDR1 is MDHEN and CDR2 SYDVKM. Trimming left V 4 bases short and J 3 bases short, with 6 bases between. CDR3 nucleotide sequence: TGTGCCAGCAGTTCAGTTAAAGAGACCCAGTACTTC. Protein: CASSSVKETQYF.

The chain combines TRBV9 with TRBJ2-3; weak D call: TRBD1 (6 bases). Per the germline V gene, CDR1 is SGDLS and CDR2 is YYNGEE. Trimming removed 3 bases from V and 0 bases from J, with 14 bases in between. The CDR3 has 16 residues. The CDR3 protein is CASSGIGTLSTDTQYF. In nucleotides, the CDR3 is TGTGCCAGCAGCGGGATAGGGACACTTAGCACAGATACGCAGTATTTT.

V usage is TRBV19 and J usage is TRBJ2-1; D possibly corresponds to TRBD2 (5 bases). Germline V gene sequence: CDR1 LNHDA, CDR2 SQIVND (reference sequence). Trimming took 7 bases from V and 4 from J, leaving 11 bases between them. The CDR3 extends over 13 amino acids. CDR3 protein: CASTPRDYNEQFF. DNA of the CDR3: TGTGCCAGTACCCCGAGGGATTACAATGAGCAGTTCTTC.

This chain uses TRBV28 with TRBJ1-1, with a weak D call TRBD1 (6 bases). The length of the CDR3 is 13 residues. With 3 bases removed from V and 7 bases from J, the gap between germline ends came to 12 bases. Germline lookup yields CDR1 MDHEN and CDR2 SYDVKM. CDR3 residues: CASSFTGRREAFF. The CDR3 DNA follows: TGTGCCAGCAGTTTTACAGGGAGGCGTGAAGCTTTCTTT.

The rearrangement joins TRBV5-1 to TRBJ2-5; 10 positions match TRBD1. J was trimmed by 5 bases and V by 3 bases; bases with no gene match: 19. The germline CDR1 and CDR2 sequences are SGHRS and YFSETQ. The CDR3 loop spans 19 amino acids. The CDR3 region is CASSWGTGASGTSWETQYF. CDR3 nucleotide sequence: TGCGCCAGCAGCTGGGGGACAGGGGCGTCAGGAACAAGTTGGGAGACCCAGTACTTC.

The chain combines TRBV14 with TRBJ2-7, with 8 bases matching TRBD2. The germline V gene encodes CDR1 SGHDN and CDR2 FVKESK. Germline trimming cut 3 bases from V and 7 bases from J; bases unmatched to any gene: 11. The CDR3 loop spans 15 amino acids. The CDR3 is CASSHIAGRGREQYF. Here the CDR3 DNA reads TGTGCCAGCAGCCACATAGCGGGGAGGGGAAGGGAGCAGTACTTC.

The V gene is TRBV27, the J gene TRBJ1-2; D unresolved. The ends were cut back, 7 bases at V and 0 bases at J, with 6 bases in the middle. This CDR3 region has 12 residues. Germline CDR1 and CDR2: MNHEY and SMNVEV (reference sequence). The CDR3 loop reads CASTGSNYGYTF. As DNA, the CDR3 is TGTGCCAGCACGGGGTCTAACTATGGCTACACCTTC.

The CDR3 nucleotides read TGTGCCAGCAGCCAAGAGGCCCCGTACGAGCAGTACTTC. Translation gives CASSQEAPYEQYF. V usage is TRBV4-2 and J usage is TRBJ2-7; D ambiguous. Germline CDR1 reads LGHNA; CDR2 reads YNFKEQ. V shed 0 bases and J shed 4 bases, with 7 bases lying between them. CDR3 length: 13 residues.

V and J are TRBV2 and TRBJ2-3; 11 nucleotides match TRBD2. This CDR3 spans 15 amino acids. J was trimmed by 3 bases and V by 11 bases; bases with no gene match: 10. CDR1 and CDR2 (germline): SNHLY, FYNNEI. CDR3 residues: CAVLLLAGVTDTQYF. Here the CDR3 DNA reads TGTGCCGTCCTCTTACTAGCGGGAGTAACAGATACGCAGTATTTT.

The gene calls are TRBV6-1 and TRBJ1-1; D gene ambiguous. The CDR3 loop spans 11 amino acids. V gave up 6 bases and J gave up 5 bases, with 7 bases separating them. Germline loops: CDR1 MNHNS, CDR2 SASEGT. The CDR3 spells CASRLVTEAFF. CDR3 nucleotides: TGTGCCAGCAGGTTGGTAACTGAAGCTTTCTTT.

The chain couples TRBV27 to TRBJ2-2, with D possibly TRBD2 on 6 matching bases. V was cut by 10 bases and J by 3 bases, with 15 bases left in between. Germline CDR1 and CDR2: MNHEY and SMNVEV (reference sequence). This CDR3 is built from 14 residues. The CDR3, as DNA: TGTGCCACCAGGAGGGGAGTTTACACCGGGGAGCTGTTTTTT. Translated: CATRRGVYTGELFF.

The V gene is TRBV7-2, the J gene TRBJ2-5; 12 nucleotides agree with TRBD2. The ends lost 5 bases at V and 5 bases at J; junction bases unmatched: 9. Germline values: CDR1 SGHTA, CDR2 FQGNSA. The CDR3 runs 16 residues. CDR3 sequence (DNA): TGTGCCAGCAGCATGCCGACTAGCGGGAGACACGAGACCCAGTACTTC. This gives the protein CASSMPTSGRHETQYF.

This sequence joins TRBV4-3 and TRBJ2-1, with D perhaps TRBD1 or TRBD2 (5 bases each). CDR3 size: 20 residues. Trimming took 0 bases from V and 0 from J, leaving 21 bases between them. Germline V gene sequence: CDR1 LGHNA, CDR2 YSLEER. In DNA form, the CDR3 reads TGCGCCAGCAGCCAAGAAGTCGGGGCTAGCTCGGGGCTCTCCTACAATGAGCAGTTCTTC. It codes for CASSQEVGASSGLSYNEQFF.

CDR3 loop: CASSEVPTGISTDTQYF. The CDR3 region has the DNA TGTGCCAGCAGTGAAGTCCCGACAGGTATCTCCACAGATACGCAGTATTTT. The V call is TRBV6-1, the J call TRBJ2-3; weak D call: TRBD1 (6 bases). CDR3 length: 17 amino acids. CDR1 is MNHNS and CDR2 is SASEGT in the germline V gene. V gave up 1 base and J gave up 2 bases, with 16 bases separating them.

The chain recombines TRBV19 with TRBJ2-1; 8 bases align to TRBD2. The CDR3 is made up of 14 amino acids. The V and J ends lost 6 bases and 7 bases, in that order; junction bases with no gene match: 8. CDR1 and CDR2 (germline): LNHDA, SQIVND (reference sequence). Here the CDR3 reads CASRTVRGANEQFF. The DNA for the CDR3 is TGTGCCAGTAGGACCGTGCGGGGGGCTAATGAGCAGTTCTTC.

CDR3 loop: CASSLGGLTFGDSNQPQHF. In nucleotides, the CDR3 is TGTGCCAGCAGCTTGGGGGGACTAACTTTCGGCGATAGCAATCAGCCCCAGCATTTT. The J gene is TRBJ1-5, the V gene TRBV5-5, with a tentative D call TRBD1 (5 bases). The CDR3 covers 19 residues. Germline V gene lookup returns CDR1 SGHKS and CDR2 YYEKEE (reference sequence). V lost 0 bases, J lost 0 bases, and 19 bases lay in between. The full variable domain, completed using reference TRBV5-5 and TRBJ1-5, is DAGVTQSPTHLIKTRGQQVTLRCSPISGHKSVSWYQQVLGQGPQFIFQYYEKEERGRGNFPDRFSARQFPNYSSELNVNALLLGDSALYLCASSLGGLTFGDSNQPQHFGDGTRLSIL.

The V call is TRBV5-6, the J call TRBJ2-2; D may be TRBD1 or TRBD2 (5 bases each). The CDR3 has 15 amino acids. The V end was cut by 0 bases, the J end by 1 base, with 7 bases between. Per germline, CDR1 SGHDT and CDR2 YYEEEE. The CDR3 region is CASSLGDRNTGELFF. As DNA, the CDR3 is TGTGCCAGCAGCTTGGGGGACCGGAACACCGGGGAGCTGTTTTTT.

The chain uses TRBV7-2 and TRBJ1-5; D unclear. Germline CDR1 and CDR2: SGHTA and FQGNSA. The CDR3 totals 14 residues. V lost 1 base and J lost 2, with 6 bases in between. CDR3 bases: TGTGCCAGCAGCTTAGGTTGGGGCAATCAGCCCCAGCATTTT. Its protein product is CASSLGWGNQPQHF. The whole variable domain, remainder taken from reference TRBV7-2 and TRBJ1-5, is GAGVSQSPSNKVTEKGKDVELRCDPISGHTALYWYRQSLGQGLEFLIYFQGNSAPDKSGLPSDRFSAERTGGSVSTLTIQRTQQEDSAVYLCASSLGWGNQPQHFGDGTRLSIL.

This chain connects TRBV6-5 to TRBJ2-7; D perhaps matches TRBD1 (6 bases). With 4 bases removed from V and 0 bases from J, the gap between germline ends came to 13 bases. The germline gives CDR1 MNHEY, CDR2 SVGAGI. This CDR3 comprises 15 residues. CDR3 nucleotides: TGTGCCAGCAGTTCCCGGACAGTAAGCTCCTACGAGCAGTACTTC. Encoded protein: CASSSRTVSSYEQYF.

The chain carries TRBV25-1 and TRBJ2-7, with unresolved D. V was trimmed by 3 bases and J by 6 bases, leaving 6 bases between them. CDR3 size: 11 residues. CDR1 and CDR2 (germline): MGHDK, SYGVNS. CDR3 bases: TGTGCCAGCAGTGATAACCGCGAGCAGTACTTC. Encoded protein: CASSDNREQYF.

The CDR3 here is CASSLCVSQSPLTEQYF. The CDR3, as DNA: TGTGCCAGCAGTTTATGTGTTTCTCAAAGCCCCCTTACCGAGCAGTACTTC. This chain links TRBV28 with TRBJ2-7; D not certain. Germline V gives CDR1 MDHEN, CDR2 SYDVKM. This CDR3 has 17 residues. V lost 0 bases to trimming and J lost 6 bases, with 21 bases between them.

This rearrangement joins TRBV5-1 to TRBJ2-5; D is unclear. The CDR3 spans 14 residues. V lost 0 bases, J lost 1 base, and 7 bases lay in between. Germline CDR1 reads SGHRS; CDR2 reads YFSETQ. The CDR3 bases are TGCGCCAGCAGCTTGGAAGGGCCCCAAGAGACCCAGTACTTC. Encoded protein: CASSLEGPQETQYF.

Note on this clone: The conserved phenylalanine or tryptophan is not found at the CDR3 terminus, so this likely reflects a read error. Because the CDR3's place on the DNA is in doubt, the DNA is left out and the CDR3 is given as listed by TCRdb. This chain links TRBV12-2 with TRBJ2-3; the table's D call, TRBD2, has no DNA check behind it. TRBV12-2 is a pseudogene segment. The CDR3 has 13 residues if both end residues are counted. This CDR3 is CASRSLGAGTLLS.

The chain couples TRBV6-1 to TRBJ2-2; possibly TRBD1 for D (5 bases). The CDR3 sequence is 17 residues long. V shed 2 bases and J shed 4 bases, with 17 bases lying between them. Germline values: CDR1 MNHNS, CDR2 SASEGT. The CDR3 here is CASSETLCRVGTGELFF. The CDR3 nucleotides are TGTGCCAGCAGTGAAACCCTATGCAGGGTGGGCACCGGGGAGCTGTTTTTT.

DNA for the CDR3: TGTGCCAGCACCCAGGGAGACACTGAAGCTTTCTTT. This sequence encodes CASTQGDTEAFF. The chain employs TRBV6-1 and TRBJ1-1, with a weak D call TRBD1 (5 bases). The CDR3 covers 12 residues. V lost 7 bases, J lost 3 bases, and 9 bases lay in between. Germline CDR1 is MNHNS and CDR2 is SASEGT.